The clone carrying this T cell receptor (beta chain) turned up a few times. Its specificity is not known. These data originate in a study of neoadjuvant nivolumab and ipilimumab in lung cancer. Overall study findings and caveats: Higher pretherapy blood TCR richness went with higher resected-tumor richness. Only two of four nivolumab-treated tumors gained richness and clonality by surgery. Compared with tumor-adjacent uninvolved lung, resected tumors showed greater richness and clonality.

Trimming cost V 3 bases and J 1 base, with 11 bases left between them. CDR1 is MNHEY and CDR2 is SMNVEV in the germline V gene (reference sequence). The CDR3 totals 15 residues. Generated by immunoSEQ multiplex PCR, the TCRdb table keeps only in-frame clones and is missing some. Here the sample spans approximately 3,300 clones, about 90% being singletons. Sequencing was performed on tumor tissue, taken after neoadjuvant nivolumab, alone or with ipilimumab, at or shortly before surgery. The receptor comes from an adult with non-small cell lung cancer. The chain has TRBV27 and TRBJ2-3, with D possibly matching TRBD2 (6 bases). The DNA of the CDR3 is TGTGCCAGCAGTTTCAGCGGGCGGGGCACAGATACGCAGTATTTT. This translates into CASSFSGRGTDTQYF.